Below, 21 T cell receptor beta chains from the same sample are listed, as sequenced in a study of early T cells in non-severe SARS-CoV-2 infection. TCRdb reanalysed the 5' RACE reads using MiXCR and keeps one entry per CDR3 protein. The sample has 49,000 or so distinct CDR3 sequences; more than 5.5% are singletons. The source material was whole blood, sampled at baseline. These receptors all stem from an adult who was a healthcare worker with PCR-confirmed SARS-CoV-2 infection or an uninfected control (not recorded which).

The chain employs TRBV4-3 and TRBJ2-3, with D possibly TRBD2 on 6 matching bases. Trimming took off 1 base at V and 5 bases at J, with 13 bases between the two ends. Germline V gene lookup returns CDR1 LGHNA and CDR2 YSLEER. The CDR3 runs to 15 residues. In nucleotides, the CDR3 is TGCGCCAGCAGCCAAGGGGCGGGGTCCGGAGATACGCAGTATTTT. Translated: CASSQGAGSGDTQYF.

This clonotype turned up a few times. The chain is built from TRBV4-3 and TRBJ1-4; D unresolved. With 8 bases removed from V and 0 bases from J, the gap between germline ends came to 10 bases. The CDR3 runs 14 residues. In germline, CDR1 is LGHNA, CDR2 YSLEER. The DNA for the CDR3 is TGCGCCAGCTCAAGTCGGCCAACTAATGAAAAACTGTTTTTT. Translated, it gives CASSSRPTNEKLFF.

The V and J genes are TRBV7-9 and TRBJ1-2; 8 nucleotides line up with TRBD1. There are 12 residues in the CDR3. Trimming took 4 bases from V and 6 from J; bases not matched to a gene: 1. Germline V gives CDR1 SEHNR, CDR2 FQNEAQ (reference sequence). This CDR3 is CASSSDRDGYTF. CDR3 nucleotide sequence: TGTGCCAGCAGCTCGGACAGGGATGGCTACACCTTC.

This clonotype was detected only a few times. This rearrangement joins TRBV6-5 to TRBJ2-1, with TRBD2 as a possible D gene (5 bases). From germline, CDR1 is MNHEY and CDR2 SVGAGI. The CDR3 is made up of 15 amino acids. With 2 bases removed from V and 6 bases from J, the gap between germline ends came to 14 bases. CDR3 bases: TGTGCCAGCAGTTACCGGGGTAGTGGCATCAATGAGCAGTTCTTC. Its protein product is CASSYRGSGINEQFF.

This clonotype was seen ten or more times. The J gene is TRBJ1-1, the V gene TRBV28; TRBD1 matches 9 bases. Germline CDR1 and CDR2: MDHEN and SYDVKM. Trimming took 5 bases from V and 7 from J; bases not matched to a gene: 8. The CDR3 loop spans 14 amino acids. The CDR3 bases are TGTGCCAGCAGTCCGCGGACAGGGGTAGGTGAAGCTTTCTTT. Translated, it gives CASSPRTGVGEAFF.

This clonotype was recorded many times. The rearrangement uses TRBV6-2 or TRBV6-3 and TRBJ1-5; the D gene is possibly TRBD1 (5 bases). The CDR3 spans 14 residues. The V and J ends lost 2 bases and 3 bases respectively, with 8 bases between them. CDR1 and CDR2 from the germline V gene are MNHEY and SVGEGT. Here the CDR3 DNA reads TGTGCCAGCAGTTACGGGGCGGACAATCAGCCCCAGCATTTT. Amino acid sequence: CASSYGADNQPQHF.

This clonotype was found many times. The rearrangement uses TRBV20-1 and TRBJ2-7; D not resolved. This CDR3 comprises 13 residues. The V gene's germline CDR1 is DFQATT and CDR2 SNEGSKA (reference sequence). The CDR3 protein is CSTRIGNTYEQYF. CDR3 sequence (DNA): TGCAGCACTCGCATAGGGAACACCTACGAGCAGTACTTC.

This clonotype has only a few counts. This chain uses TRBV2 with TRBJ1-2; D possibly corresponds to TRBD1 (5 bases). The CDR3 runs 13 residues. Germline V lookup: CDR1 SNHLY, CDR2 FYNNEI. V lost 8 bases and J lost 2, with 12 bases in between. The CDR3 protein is CASGDGTNYGYTF. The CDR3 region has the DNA TGTGCCAGCGGGGACGGGACGAACTATGGCTACACCTTC. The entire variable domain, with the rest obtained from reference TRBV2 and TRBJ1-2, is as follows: EPEVTQTPSHQVTQMGQEVILRCVPISNHLYFYWYRQILGQKVEFLVSFYNNEISEKSEIFDDQFSVERPDGSNFTLKIRSTKLEDSAMYFCASGDGTNYGYTFGSGTRLTVV.

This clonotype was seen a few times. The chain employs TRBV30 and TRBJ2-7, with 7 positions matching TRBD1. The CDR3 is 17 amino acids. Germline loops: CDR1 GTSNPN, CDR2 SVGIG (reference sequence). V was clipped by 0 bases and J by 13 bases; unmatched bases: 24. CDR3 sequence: CAWSVPLGRGPLRSRYF. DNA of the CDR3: TGTGCCTGGAGTGTCCCCCTCGGTAGGGGGCCTCTGAGAAGTCGTTACTTC.

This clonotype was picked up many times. CDR3 region: CSVDGTGGTDTQYF. In nucleotides, the CDR3 is TGCAGCGTTGATGGGACAGGCGGCACAGATACGCAGTATTTT. This chain links TRBV29-1 with TRBJ2-3; 8 bases agree with TRBD1. Looked up from germline, CDR1 is SQVTM and CDR2 is ANQGSEA. The junction had 3 bases not matched to a gene; V was cut back by 3 bases and J by 1 base. The CDR3 has 14 amino acids.

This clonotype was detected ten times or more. The CDR3 is CASSSPLSNQPQHF. The CDR3 DNA is TGTGCCAGCAGTTCCCCCCTTAGCAATCAGCCCCAGCATTTT. The J gene is TRBJ1-5, the V gene TRBV6-2 or TRBV6-3; D ambiguous. CDR3 size: 14 residues. The ends were cut back, 4 bases at V and 0 bases at J, with 7 bases in the middle. CDR1 and CDR2 from the germline V gene are MNHEY and SVGEGT.

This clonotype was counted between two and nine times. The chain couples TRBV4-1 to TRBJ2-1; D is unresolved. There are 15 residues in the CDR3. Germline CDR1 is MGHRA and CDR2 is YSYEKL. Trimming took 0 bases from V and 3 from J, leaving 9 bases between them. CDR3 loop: CASSQDYGNYNEQFF. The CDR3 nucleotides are TGCGCCAGCAGCCAAGATTACGGTAACTACAATGAGCAGTTCTTC.

CDR3 residues: CASSQDDFTSGNQPQHF. CDR3 DNA sequence: TGCGCCAGCAGCCAAGATGATTTTACTTCGGGGAATCAGCCCCAGCATTTT. This chain links TRBV4-3 with TRBJ1-5; D is unclear. Trimming removed 0 bases at V and 4 bases at J, with 16 bases between. Germline CDR1 is LGHNA and CDR2 is YSLEER. The length of the CDR3 is 17 residues.

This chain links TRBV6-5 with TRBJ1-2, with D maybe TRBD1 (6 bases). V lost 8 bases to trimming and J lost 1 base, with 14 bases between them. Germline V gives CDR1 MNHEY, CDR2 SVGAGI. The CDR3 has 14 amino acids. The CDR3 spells CASGNRDLNYGYTF. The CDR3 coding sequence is TGTGCCAGCGGGAACAGGGACCTTAACTATGGCTACACCTTC.

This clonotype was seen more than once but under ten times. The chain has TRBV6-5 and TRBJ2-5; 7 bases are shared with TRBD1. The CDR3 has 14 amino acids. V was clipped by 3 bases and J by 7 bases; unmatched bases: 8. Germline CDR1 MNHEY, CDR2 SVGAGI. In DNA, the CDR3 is TGTGCCAGCAGTTATGAGAGGGGGCTTCCGACCCAGTACTTC. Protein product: CASSYERGLPTQYF.

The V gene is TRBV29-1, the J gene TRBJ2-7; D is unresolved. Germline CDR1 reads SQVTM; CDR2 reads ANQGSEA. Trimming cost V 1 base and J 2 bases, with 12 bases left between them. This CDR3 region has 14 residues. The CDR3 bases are TGCAGCGTTGAAGTGACGGCAGACGCCTACGAGCAGTACTTC. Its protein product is CSVEVTADAYEQYF.

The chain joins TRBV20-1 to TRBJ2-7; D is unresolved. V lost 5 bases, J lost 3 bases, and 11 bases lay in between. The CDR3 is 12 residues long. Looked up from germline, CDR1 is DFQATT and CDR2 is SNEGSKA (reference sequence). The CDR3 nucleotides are TGCAGTGCTGGCCAGGAAGTCTACGAGCAGTACTTC. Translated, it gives CSAGQEVYEQYF.

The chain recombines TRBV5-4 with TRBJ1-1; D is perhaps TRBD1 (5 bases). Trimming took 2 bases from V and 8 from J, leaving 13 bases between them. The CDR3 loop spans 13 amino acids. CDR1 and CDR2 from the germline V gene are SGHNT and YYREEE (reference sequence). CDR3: CASSFGQSLEAFF. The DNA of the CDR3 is TGTGCCAGCAGCTTTGGACAATCCTTAGAAGCTTTCTTT.

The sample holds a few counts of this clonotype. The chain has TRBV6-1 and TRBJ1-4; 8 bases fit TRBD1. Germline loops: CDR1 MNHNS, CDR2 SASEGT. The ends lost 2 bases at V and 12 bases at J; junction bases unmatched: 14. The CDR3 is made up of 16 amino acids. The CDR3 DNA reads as TGTGCCAGCAGTGAACACCCGACAGGGGCCTCCGGGCAACTGTTTTTT. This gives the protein CASSEHPTGASGQLFF.

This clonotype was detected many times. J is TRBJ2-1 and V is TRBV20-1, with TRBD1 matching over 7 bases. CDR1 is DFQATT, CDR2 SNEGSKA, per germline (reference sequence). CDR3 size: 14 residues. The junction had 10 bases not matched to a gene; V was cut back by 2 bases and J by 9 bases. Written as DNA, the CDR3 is TGCAGTGCTAGAACTCTCGGGGCAGGGGGTGAGCAGTTCTTC. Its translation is CSARTLGAGGEQFF.

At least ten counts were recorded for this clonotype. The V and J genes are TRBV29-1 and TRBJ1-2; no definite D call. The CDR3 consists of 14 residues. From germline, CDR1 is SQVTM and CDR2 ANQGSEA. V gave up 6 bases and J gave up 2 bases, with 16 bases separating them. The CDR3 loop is CSVAAAGGNYGYTF. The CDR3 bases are TGCAGCGTAGCTGCGGCGGGAGGGAACTATGGCTACACCTTC.